One and the same sample provided the 3 T cell receptor beta chains below, sequenced in a study of blood T cells in healthy people across ages. Through a sample-barcoded 5' primer and a J-beta primer mix, a second PCR was run for roughly 7 to 12 cycles. TCRdb recomputed calls from the 5' RACE reads with MiXCR, one row per CDR3 protein. The top ten clones hold more than 6% of a sample with 1,500,000 or so distinct CDR3 sequences, roughly 60% of them seen once. Sequenced: blood. The receptors shown here come from a man younger than 30 in good health.

This clonotype is a singleton in its sample. J is TRBJ1-2 and V is TRBV5-1; a weak D match, TRBD1 (6 bases). V gave up 9 bases and J gave up 3 bases, with 24 bases separating them. Germline CDR1 is SGHRS and CDR2 is YFSETQ. CDR3 length: 16 amino acids. The CDR3 nucleotides are TGCGCCACAGCATCCGGCGAAACAGGGCTCGACTATGGCTACACCTTC. Translation gives CATASGETGLDYGYTF.

The V and J genes are TRBV9 and TRBJ1-4; D perhaps matches TRBD1 (6 bases). CDR1 SGDLS and CDR2 YYNGEE come from the germline V gene. V dropped 7 bases and J dropped 3 bases, with 16 bases sitting between them. The CDR3 is made up of 15 amino acids. CDR3 sequence reads: CASGAKQGPNEKLFF. Here the CDR3 DNA reads TGTGCCAGCGGCGCTAAACAGGGTCCTAATGAAAAACTGTTTTTT.

The chain joins TRBV5-1 to TRBJ1-2; D possibly corresponds to TRBD1 (6 bases). Germline lookup yields CDR1 SGHRS and CDR2 YFSETQ. V gave up 5 bases and J gave up 2 bases, with 13 bases separating them. The CDR3 totals 14 residues. The DNA of the CDR3 is TGCGCCAGCAGAAAAACGGACAGCAACTATGGCTACACCTTC. Protein product: CASRKTDSNYGYTF.